One T cell receptor beta chain is described in this entry. This sample was included in a study of blood T cell repertoires in COVID-19. Measured with immunoSEQ multiplex PCR; TCRdb has only the in-frame clones, and not every one. The sample has about 14,000 clones, approximately 88% seen once. Trimming removed 3 bases from V and 0 bases from J, with 6 bases in between. The CDR3 runs 13 residues. CDR1 is SGHRS and CDR2 is YFSETQ in the germline V gene. The clonotype was recovered from a human donor with active COVID-19. The donor label of this sample is uncertain. The specimen was peripheral blood. V gene TRBV5-1 combines with J gene TRBJ1-1; tentatively, D is TRBD1 (5 bases). The CDR3 region is CASSSQVNTEAFF. The CDR3 DNA sequence: TGCGCCAGCAGCTCACAGGTGAACACTGAAGCTTTCTTT.